These 18 T cell receptor beta chains share one sample of origin, sequenced in a study of shared clonotypes between healthy human individuals. The method was immunoSEQ multiplex PCR; TCRdb's version includes in-frame clones alone and lacks a portion of them. In the table there are about 770,000 clones, around 70% of which are singletons. Sequencing was carried out using memory CD4+ T cells sorted from blood. The subset here: CD45RA-negative fraction. The receptors stem from a woman aged 25 to 39 in good health.

A word on this clone: Other DNA sequences in the same sample also yield this CDR3. The J gene is TRBJ1-2, the V gene TRBV5-8, with D possibly TRBD1 on 6 matching bases. V was trimmed by 4 bases and J by 5 bases, leaving 18 bases between them. The CDR3 is 15 amino acids. From germline, CDR1 is SGHTS and CDR2 YDEGEE. CDR3 sequence: CASSQPGQRNYGYTF. The DNA of the CDR3 is TGTGCCAGCAGCCAGCCCGGACAGCGAAATTATGGCTACACCTTC.

V and J are TRBV27 and TRBJ1-1, with a tentative D call TRBD1 (6 bases). Trimming stripped 6 bases from V and 1 base from J, with 15 bases between. CDR1 and CDR2 from the germline V gene are MNHEY and SMNVEV (reference sequence). The CDR3 sequence is 15 residues long. The CDR3 DNA reads as TGTGCCAGCAGGCCCCGGGGGGGCCAGAACACTGAAGCTTTCTTT. Its translation is CASRPRGGQNTEAFF.

The rearrangement joins TRBV2 to TRBJ2-1; weak D call: TRBD2 (6 bases). Per the germline V gene, CDR1 is SNHLY and CDR2 is FYNNEI. This CDR3 contains 15 residues. V lost 6 bases, J lost 3 bases, and 15 bases lay in between. The CDR3 DNA sequence: TGTGCCAGCAGGCAGCTAGCGTCAATCTACAATGAGCAGTTCTTC. It codes for CASRQLASIYNEQFF.

This clone was seen once. The rearrangement joins TRBV7-2 to TRBJ2-1; 9 bases match TRBD1. CDR1 SGHTA and CDR2 FQGNSA come from the germline V gene. The CDR3 runs 14 residues. V shed 5 bases and J 7 bases; nucleotides not matched to a gene: 6. The CDR3 nucleotides are TGTGCCAGCAGCGACCGGACAGGGGCTAATGAGCAGTTCTTC. Translating gives CASSDRTGANEQFF.

This clone was counted between two and nine times. The J gene is TRBJ2-1, the V gene TRBV7-6; the match to TRBD1 covers 9 bases. Germline CDR1 and CDR2: SGHVS and FNYEAQ. CDR3 length: 16 amino acids. Unmatched junction bases numbered 11, after V lost 5 bases and J lost 6 bases. The CDR3 coding sequence is TGTGCCAGCAGCGCCCGGACAGGGGCCGTATTCAATGAGCAGTTCTTC. Translation gives CASSARTGAVFNEQFF.

This chain links TRBV21-1 with TRBJ1-5; the table gives TRBD1 as D, unverified against the DNA. TRBV21-1 constitutes a pseudogene. The CDR3 is 13 amino acids. CDR3 region: CASSKDGHTTQHF. DNA for the CDR3: TGTGCCAGCAGCAAAGATGGCCACACAACCCAGCATTTT.

J is TRBJ1-3 and V is TRBV18; perhaps TRBD1 as D (5 bases). Trimming cost V 3 bases and J 0 bases, with 9 bases left between them. Germline CDR1 KGHSH, CDR2 LQKENI. The CDR3 consists of 15 residues. The CDR3 is CASSPGDSSGNTIYF. For the CDR3, the DNA is TGTGCCAGCTCACCGGGGGACTCCTCTGGAAACACCATATATTTT.

The V gene is TRBV30, the J gene TRBJ1-5; 7 nucleotides line up with TRBD1. Looked up from germline, CDR1 is GTSNPN and CDR2 is SVGIG (reference sequence). With V trimmed by 3 bases and J by 3 bases, 8 bases remained unmatched. This CDR3 has 15 amino acids. DNA for the CDR3: TGTGCCTGGAGCAAGGGACAGTCTCACAATCAGCCCCAGCATTTT. This codes for CAWSKGQSHNQPQHF.

Of note for this clone: A read error may explain this, as a much larger clone is one base away. Other DNA sequences in this sample translate to the same CDR3. V gene TRBV5-1 combines with J gene TRBJ2-1, with 7 bases lining up with TRBD2. This CDR3 region has 15 residues. The V segment lost 0 bases and the J segment 2 bases; nucleotides outside the gene matches: 2. Germline CDR1 reads SGHRS; CDR2 reads YFSETQ. The CDR3: CASSLASGAYNEQFF. In nucleotides, the CDR3 is TGCGCCAGCAGCTTGGCTAGCGGCGCCTACAATGAGCAGTTCTTC.

This sequence joins TRBV4-1 and TRBJ2-7; 10 nucleotides match TRBD1. V shed 0 bases, J shed 3 bases, and the junction held 5 bases outside the gene matches. This CDR3 contains 16 residues. Germline assignment: CDR1 MGHRA and CDR2 YSYEKL. CDR3 region: CASSQERTGGRYEQYF. CDR3 sequence (DNA): TGCGCCAGCAGCCAAGAAAGGACAGGGGGTCGCTACGAGCAGTACTTC.

V gene TRBV25-1 combines with J gene TRBJ1-4; 9 bases map to TRBD1. This CDR3 has 16 residues. Germline V gene lookup returns CDR1 MGHDK and CDR2 SYGVNS. J gave up 8 bases and V 5 bases, and 12 bases lay outside the gene matches. The CDR3 sequence: CASSLAAGQGSEKLFF. The DNA of the CDR3 is TGTGCCAGCAGTTTGGCCGCGGGACAGGGAAGCGAAAAACTGTTTTTT.

This clone was recorded once. The chain is built from TRBV5-1 and TRBJ1-2; 8 bases map to TRBD1. The germline gives CDR1 SGHRS, CDR2 YFSETQ. The CDR3 is made up of 13 amino acids. Trimming took 2 bases from V and 4 from J; bases not matched to a gene: 1. The CDR3 spells CASSFTGGYGYTF. For the CDR3, the DNA is TGCGCCAGCAGCTTTACAGGGGGCTATGGCTACACCTTC. Combining the CDR3 with reference TRBV5-1 and TRBJ1-2 gives the whole variable domain KAGVTQTPRYLIKTRGQQVTLSCSPISGHRSVSWYQQTPGQGLQFLFEYFSETQRNKGNFPGRFSGRQFSNSRSEMNVSTLELGDSALYLCASSFTGGYGYTFGSGTRLTVV.

The gene calls are TRBV28 and TRBJ1-5; D is perhaps TRBD1 (6 bases). The V end was cut by 10 bases, the J end by 4 bases, with 20 bases between. Germline CDR1 MDHEN, CDR2 SYDVKM. The CDR3 length is 15 residues. The CDR3 sequence: CATNLRGALNQPQHF. DNA of the CDR3: TGTGCCACCAATCTCCGGGGGGCGCTGAATCAGCCCCAGCATTTT.

The genes are TRBV19 and TRBJ2-2; D remains unclear. This CDR3 comprises 11 residues. With 6 bases removed from V and 13 bases from J, the gap between germline ends came to 12 bases. CDR1 and CDR2 from the germline V gene are LNHDA and SQIVND (reference sequence). The CDR3 region has the DNA TGTGCCAGTAGCCCGGGCCCACGGCTGTTTTTT. This codes for CASSPGPRLFF.

This clone occurred many times. The chain has TRBV6-5 and TRBJ2-5; unclear D gene. Germline values: CDR1 MNHEY, CDR2 SVGAGI. V lost 5 bases, J lost 9 bases, and 19 bases lay in between. The CDR3 extends over 14 amino acids. DNA of the CDR3: TGTGCCAGCAGTACGAGACCAAGCTCTGACCCCCAGTACTTC. Translating gives CASSTRPSSDPQYF.

The genes are TRBV21-1 and TRBJ2-6; TRBD1, as called in the table, went unchecked against the DNA. TRBV21-1 is reported as a pseudogene. This CDR3 has 21 amino acids. CDR3 in amino acids: CASSKGKGYRVYHSGANVLTF. CDR3 nucleotides: TGTGCCAGCAGCAAAGGGAAAGGGTACAGGGTCTATCACTCTGGGGCCAACGTCCTGACTTTC.

The gene calls are TRBV7-9 and TRBJ1-1, with D perhaps TRBD1 (5 bases). V shed 5 bases and J shed 1 base, with 11 bases lying between them. The CDR3 loop spans 14 amino acids. CDR1 and CDR2 from the germline V gene are SEHNR and FQNEAQ (reference sequence). The CDR3 reads CASSDDRTNTEAFF. The CDR3 DNA follows: TGTGCCAGCAGCGACGACAGAACGAACACTGAAGCTTTCTTT.

The rearrangement links TRBV19 to TRBJ1-5, with a weak D call TRBD1 (5 bases). This CDR3 region has 15 residues. Germline values: CDR1 LNHDA, CDR2 SQIVND (reference sequence). V was clipped by 8 bases and J by 0 bases, with 14 bases between them. The CDR3 sequence is CASEGADYSNQPQHF. In DNA form, the CDR3 reads TGTGCCAGTGAAGGGGCAGACTATAGCAATCAGCCCCAGCATTTT.